The text below deals with one TCR beta chain. Antigen unknown. This CDR3 contains 16 residues. Per germline, CDR1 MNHNS and CDR2 SASEGT. V lost 3 bases, J lost 5 bases, and 17 bases lay in between. Treatment denoted: approximately 11-day PBMC culture with coronavirus spike peptide pools or control peptides (ViraFEST assay). Expanded clonotypes were found by TCR sequencing after peptide-pool stimulation (ViraFEST). The culture of 2 million to 2.5 million PBMCs per well included approximately 10 IU/ml IL-2 and 8.5 to 10 ug/ml peptide pools. An Oncomine TCR Beta short-read assay was used to sequence the DNA from cultured CD4+ T cells. In TCRdb, the PCR reads were re-called with MiXCR into one record per CDR3 protein. The table lists about 12,000 distinct CDR3 sequences, 45% to 60% of them singletons. The data originate from a study of vaccination and CD4 T cells after COVID-19. Study in general: Collection of post-vaccine samples followed dose two by a median about 72 days, spanning a range of 14 to 241. The cells in question were stimulated using overlapping spike peptides derived from SARS-CoV-2, HCoV-NL63, HCoV-OC43 and HCoV-229E.

This chain connects TRBV6-1 to TRBJ2-1; D is possibly TRBD2 (6 bases). The sequenced sample was CD4+ T cells from blood, cultured in vitro. This clonotype was sampled from a human donor who had recovered from COVID-19. The chain's CDR3 is CASSDLARGSHNEQFF. The CDR3 DNA follows: TGTGCCAGCAGTGATCTCGCTCGGGGGTCCCACAATGAGCAGTTCTTC.